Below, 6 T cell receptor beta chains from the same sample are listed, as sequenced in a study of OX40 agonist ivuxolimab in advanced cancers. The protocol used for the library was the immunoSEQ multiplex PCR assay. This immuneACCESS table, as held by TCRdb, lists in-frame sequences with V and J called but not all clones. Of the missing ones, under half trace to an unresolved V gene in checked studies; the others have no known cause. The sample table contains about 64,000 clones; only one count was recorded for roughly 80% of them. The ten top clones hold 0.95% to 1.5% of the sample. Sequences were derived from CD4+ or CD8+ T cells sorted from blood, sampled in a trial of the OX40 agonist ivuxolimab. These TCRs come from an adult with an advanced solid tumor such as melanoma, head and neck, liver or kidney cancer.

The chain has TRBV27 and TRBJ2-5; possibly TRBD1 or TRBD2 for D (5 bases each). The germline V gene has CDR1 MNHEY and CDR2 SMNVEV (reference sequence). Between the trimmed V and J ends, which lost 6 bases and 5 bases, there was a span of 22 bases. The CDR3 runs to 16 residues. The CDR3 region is CASRTGAGSGRETQYF. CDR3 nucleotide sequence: TGTGCCAGCAGGACCGGGGCAGGGAGTGGTAGGGAGACCCAGTACTTC.

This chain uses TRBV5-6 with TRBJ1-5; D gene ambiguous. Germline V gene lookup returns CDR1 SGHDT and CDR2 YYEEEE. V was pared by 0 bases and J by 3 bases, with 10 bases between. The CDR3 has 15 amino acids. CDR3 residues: CASSLVRGNNQPQHF. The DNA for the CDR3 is TGTGCCAGCAGCTTGGTCCGGGGAAACAATCAGCCCCAGCATTTT.

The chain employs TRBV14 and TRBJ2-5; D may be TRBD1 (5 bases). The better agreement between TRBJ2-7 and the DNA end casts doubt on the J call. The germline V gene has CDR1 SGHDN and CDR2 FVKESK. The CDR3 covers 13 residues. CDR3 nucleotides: TGTGCCAGCAGCCAAGCAGGGACCTACGAGCAGTACTTC. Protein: CASSQAGTYEQYF.

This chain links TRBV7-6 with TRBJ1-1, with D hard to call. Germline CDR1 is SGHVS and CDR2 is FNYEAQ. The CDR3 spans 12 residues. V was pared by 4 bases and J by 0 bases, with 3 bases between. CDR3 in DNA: TGTGCCAGCAGCTCGGTGAACACTGAAGCTTTCTTT. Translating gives CASSSVNTEAFF.

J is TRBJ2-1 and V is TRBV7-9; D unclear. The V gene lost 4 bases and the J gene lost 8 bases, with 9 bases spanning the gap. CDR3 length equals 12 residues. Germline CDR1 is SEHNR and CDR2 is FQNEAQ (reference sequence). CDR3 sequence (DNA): TGTGCCAGCAGCTCATGGACGGATGAGCAGTTCTTC. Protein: CASSSWTDEQFF.

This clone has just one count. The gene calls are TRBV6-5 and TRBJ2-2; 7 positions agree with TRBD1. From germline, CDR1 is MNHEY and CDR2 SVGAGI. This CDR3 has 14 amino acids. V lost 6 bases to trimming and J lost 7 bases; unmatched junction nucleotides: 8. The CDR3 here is CASRIDRVIGELFF. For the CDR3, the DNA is TGTGCCAGCAGGATTGACAGGGTCATCGGGGAGCTGTTTTTT.